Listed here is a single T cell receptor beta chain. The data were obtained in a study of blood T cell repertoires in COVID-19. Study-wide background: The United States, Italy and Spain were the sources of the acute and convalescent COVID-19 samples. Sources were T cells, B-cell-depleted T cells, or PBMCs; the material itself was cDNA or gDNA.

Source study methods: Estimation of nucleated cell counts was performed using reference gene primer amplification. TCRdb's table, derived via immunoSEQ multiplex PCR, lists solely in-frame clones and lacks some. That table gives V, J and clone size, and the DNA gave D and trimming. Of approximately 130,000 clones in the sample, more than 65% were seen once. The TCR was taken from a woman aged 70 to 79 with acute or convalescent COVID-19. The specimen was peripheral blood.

CDR3 nucleotide sequence: TGTGCCTGGAGCCAATTCGGTAGTCCCAATCAGCCCCAGCATTTT. Its protein is CAWSQFGSPNQPQHF. The genes are TRBV30 and TRBJ1-5; D is undetermined. Germline V CDR1 and CDR2: GTSNPN, SVGIG (reference sequence). The CDR3 spans 15 residues. V was clipped by 3 bases and J by 3 bases, with 15 bases between them. The full variable domain, rest sourced from reference TRBV30 and TRBJ1-5, is SQTIHQWPATLVQPVGSPLSLECTVEGTSNPNLYWYRQAAGRGLQLLFYSVGIGQISSEVPQNLSASRPQDRQFILSSKKLLLSDSGFYLCAWSQFGSPNQPQHFGDGTRLSIL.